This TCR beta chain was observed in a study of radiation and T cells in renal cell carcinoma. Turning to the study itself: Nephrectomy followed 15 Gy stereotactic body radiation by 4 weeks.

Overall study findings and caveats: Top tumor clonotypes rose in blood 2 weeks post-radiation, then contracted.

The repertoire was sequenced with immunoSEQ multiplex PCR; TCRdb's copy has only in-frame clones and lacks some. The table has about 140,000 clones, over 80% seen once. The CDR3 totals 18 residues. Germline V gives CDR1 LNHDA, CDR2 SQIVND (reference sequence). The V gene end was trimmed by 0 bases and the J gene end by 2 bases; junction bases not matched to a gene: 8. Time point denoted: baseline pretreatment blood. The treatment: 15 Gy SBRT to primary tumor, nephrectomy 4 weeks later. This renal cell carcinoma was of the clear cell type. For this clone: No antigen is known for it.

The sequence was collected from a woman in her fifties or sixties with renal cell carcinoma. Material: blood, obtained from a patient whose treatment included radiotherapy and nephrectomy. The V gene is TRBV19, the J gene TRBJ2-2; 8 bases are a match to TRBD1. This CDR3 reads CASSIDRRGTGNTGELFF. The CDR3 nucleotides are TGTGCCAGTAGTATAGACCGCCGGGGGACAGGTAACACCGGGGAGCTGTTTTTT.